A selection of T cell receptor beta chains follows, all from one sample in a study of T cells in Graves' hyperthyroidism and ophthalmopathy. TCRdb redid the calling of the multiplex PCR reads with MiXCR, one entry per CDR3 protein. In the table there are 500,000 to 650,000 distinct CDR3 sequences, around 15% of which are singletons. The sample comprised blood. These receptors all stem from a woman aged 45-65 years with Graves' ophthalmopathy. CDR3s include the opening cysteine and the closing phenylalanine or tryptophan. Each record gives: V gene, clone size, J gene, D gene, CDR3 protein, CDR3 DNA. A D gene is named only where the DNA matches it firmly. Clone sizes are given selectively: once, few, many, or a class where the clone is expanded.

v_call: TRBV9; clone_size: .; j_call: TRBJ1-1; d_call: .; cdr3_aa: CASSVSPRVGFTEAFF; cdr3_nt: TGTGCCAGCAGCGTTTCACCCAGGGTCGGGTTCACTGAAGCTTTCTTT
v_call: TRBV5-1; clone_size: few; j_call: TRBJ2-7; d_call: TRBD2; cdr3_aa: CASSTGLAGGPDEQYF; cdr3_nt: TGCGCCAGCAGCACGGGACTAGCGGGAGGGCCTGACGAGCAGTACTTC
v_call: TRBV29-1; clone_size: few; j_call: TRBJ2-7; d_call: TRBD1; cdr3_aa: CSVKSTGTGVEQYF; cdr3_nt: TGCAGCGTCAAATCGACCGGGACAGGGGTCGAGCAGTACTTC
v_call: TRBV28; clone_size: many; j_call: TRBJ2-2; d_call: .; cdr3_aa: CASSPETGRRTGELFF; cdr3_nt: TGTGCCAGCAGTCCGGAGACAGGCAGGCGCACCGGGGAGCTGTTTTTT
v_call: TRBV12-3/TRBV12-4; clone_size: many; j_call: TRBJ1-4; d_call: .; cdr3_aa: CATSSNEKLFF; cdr3_nt: TGTGCCACCTCGTCTAATGAAAAACTGTTTTTT
v_call: TRBV30; clone_size: many; j_call: TRBJ1-1; d_call: .; cdr3_aa: CAWATHGTYNTEAFF; cdr3_nt: TGTGCCTGGGCTACCCACGGGACTTATAATACTGAAGCTTTCTTT
v_call: TRBV6-5; clone_size: few; j_call: TRBJ2-1; d_call: .; cdr3_aa: CASSYWRGRDNEQFF; cdr3_nt: TGTGCCAGCAGTTACTGGAGAGGGAGAGACAATGAGCAGTTCTTC
v_call: TRBV5-6; clone_size: .; j_call: TRBJ2-5; d_call: TRBD2; cdr3_aa: CASSLGVAGVQETQYF; cdr3_nt: TGTGCCAGCAGCTTGGGTGTAGCGGGAGTACAAGAGACCCAGTACTTC
v_call: TRBV4-1; clone_size: many; j_call: TRBJ2-5; d_call: .; cdr3_aa: CASSQDGSSPQPSQETQYF; cdr3_nt: TGCGCCAGCAGCCAAGATGGGTCTAGCCCCCAGCCTTCCCAAGAGACCCAGTACTTC
v_call: TRBV20-1; clone_size: many; j_call: TRBJ1-5; d_call: TRBD1; cdr3_aa: CSASAGGGSNQPQHF; cdr3_nt: TGCAGTGCTAGCGCAGGGGGCGGTAGCAATCAGCCCCAGCATTTT
v_call: TRBV3-1; clone_size: .; j_call: TRBJ2-7; d_call: TRBD1; cdr3_aa: CASSLRQGEAVSSYKQYF; cdr3_nt: TGTGCCAGCAGCCTCCGACAGGGAGAAGCGGTTAGCTCCTACAAGCAGTACTTC
v_call: TRBV29-1; clone_size: few; j_call: TRBJ1-1; d_call: TRBD1; cdr3_aa: CSVVGRGRREAFF; cdr3_nt: TGCAGCGTTGTTGGCAGGGGGCGCCGCGAAGCTTTCTTT
v_call: TRBV6-1; clone_size: .; j_call: TRBJ1-2; d_call: .; cdr3_aa: CASSGTFNYGYTF; cdr3_nt: TGTGCCAGCAGTGGAACATTTAACTATGGCTACACCTTC
v_call: TRBV12-3/TRBV12-4; clone_size: many; j_call: TRBJ1-1; d_call: .; cdr3_aa: CASSLPSGKNTEAFF; cdr3_nt: TGTGCCAGCAGTTTACCTTCAGGCAAGAACACTGAAGCTTTCTTT
v_call: TRBV5-1; clone_size: many; j_call: TRBJ2-3; d_call: TRBD2; cdr3_aa: CASTHSGTSTDTQYF; cdr3_nt: TGCGCCAGCACTCATAGCGGGACAAGCACAGATACGCAGTATTTT
v_call: TRBV6-5; clone_size: many; j_call: TRBJ1-5; d_call: .; cdr3_aa: CASSYSGSGWDQPQHF; cdr3_nt: TGTGCCAGCAGTTACTCGGGGTCAGGGTGGGATCAGCCCCAGCATTTT
v_call: TRBV3-1; clone_size: many; j_call: TRBJ2-1; d_call: TRBD2; cdr3_aa: CASSQPSLAGLSYNEQFF; cdr3_nt: TGTGCCAGCAGCCAACCCTCCTTAGCGGGACTTAGCTACAATGAGCAGTTCTTC
v_call: TRBV3-1; clone_size: many; j_call: TRBJ2-7; d_call: .; cdr3_aa: CASSHTTNEQYF; cdr3_nt: TGTGCCAGCAGCCACACCACAAACGAGCAGTACTTC
v_call: TRBV20-1; clone_size: .; j_call: TRBJ2-7; d_call: TRBD2; cdr3_aa: CSAIFHGLAGGHQYEQYF; cdr3_nt: TGCAGTGCTATATTTCATGGACTAGCGGGAGGTCACCAGTACGAGCAGTACTTC
v_call: TRBV19; clone_size: few; j_call: TRBJ1-1; d_call: .; cdr3_aa: CASWAGKDTEAFF; cdr3_nt: TGTGCCAGCTGGGCGGGTAAGGACACTGAAGCTTTCTTT
v_call: TRBV27; clone_size: few; j_call: TRBJ2-2; d_call: TRBD2; cdr3_aa: CASSFRLAGGWDGELFF; cdr3_nt: TGTGCCAGCAGTTTCCGTCTAGCGGGAGGGTGGGACGGGGAGCTGTTTTTT
v_call: TRBV24-1; clone_size: few; j_call: TRBJ1-2; d_call: .; cdr3_aa: CATSDYKAGDYTF; cdr3_nt: TGTGCCACCAGTGACTACAAGGCAGGAGACTACACCTTC
v_call: TRBV9; clone_size: few; j_call: TRBJ2-7; d_call: .; cdr3_aa: CASSVELASSYEQYF; cdr3_nt: TGTGCCAGCAGCGTAGAGCTAGCAAGTAGTTACGAGCAGTACTTC
v_call: TRBV7-2; clone_size: many; j_call: TRBJ1-2; d_call: .; cdr3_aa: CASSNRNYGYTF; cdr3_nt: TGTGCCAGCAGCAATAGGAACTATGGCTACACCTTC
v_call: TRBV7-8; clone_size: once; j_call: TRBJ2-7; d_call: TRBD2; cdr3_aa: CASSRISGRAHEQYF; cdr3_nt: TGTGCCAGCAGCCGGATTAGCGGGAGGGCTCACGAGCAGTACTTC
v_call: TRBV28; clone_size: few; j_call: TRBJ1-5; d_call: TRBD1; cdr3_aa: CASSNRGGSNQPQHF; cdr3_nt: TGTGCCAGCAGCAACAGGGGTGGTAGCAATCAGCCCCAGCATTTT
v_call: TRBV20-1; clone_size: many; j_call: TRBJ2-7; d_call: .; cdr3_aa: CSAMPGGNYEQYF; cdr3_nt: TGCAGTGCCATGCCAGGTGGGAACTACGAGCAGTACTTC
v_call: TRBV25-1; clone_size: .; j_call: TRBJ1-6; d_call: .; cdr3_aa: CASSEPGVWSPLHF; cdr3_nt: TGTGCCAGCAGTGAGCCCGGGGTATGGTCACCCCTCCACTTT
v_call: TRBV19; clone_size: few; j_call: TRBJ2-1; d_call: .; cdr3_aa: CASSTRGISSYNEQFF; cdr3_nt: TGTGCCAGTAGTACCCGGGGGATAAGCTCCTACAATGAGCAGTTCTTC
v_call: TRBV2; clone_size: many; j_call: TRBJ2-7; d_call: TRBD2; cdr3_aa: CASRLGLAGWQYF; cdr3_nt: TGTGCCAGCAGACTTGGACTAGCGGGGTGGCAGTACTTC
v_call: TRBV4-3; clone_size: .; j_call: TRBJ2-1; d_call: .; cdr3_aa: CASSQDRQYPLGNEQFF; cdr3_nt: TGCGCCAGCAGCCAAGATCGGCAGTACCCTCTTGGCAATGAGCAGTTCTTC
v_call: TRBV7-9; clone_size: .; j_call: TRBJ2-1; d_call: TRBD2; cdr3_aa: CASSQLGGGRAYNEQFF; cdr3_nt: TGTGCCAGCAGCCAACTTGGGGGCGGGAGGGCTTACAATGAGCAGTTCTTC
v_call: TRBV29-1; clone_size: many; j_call: TRBJ1-1; d_call: TRBD1; cdr3_aa: CSARLGTVEAFF; cdr3_nt: TGCAGCGCTAGGCTTGGGACAGTCGAAGCTTTCTTT
v_call: TRBV18; clone_size: .; j_call: TRBJ2-5; d_call: .; cdr3_aa: CASTVREGDQETQYF; cdr3_nt: TGTGCCAGCACCGTAAGGGAGGGGGACCAAGAGACCCAGTACTTC